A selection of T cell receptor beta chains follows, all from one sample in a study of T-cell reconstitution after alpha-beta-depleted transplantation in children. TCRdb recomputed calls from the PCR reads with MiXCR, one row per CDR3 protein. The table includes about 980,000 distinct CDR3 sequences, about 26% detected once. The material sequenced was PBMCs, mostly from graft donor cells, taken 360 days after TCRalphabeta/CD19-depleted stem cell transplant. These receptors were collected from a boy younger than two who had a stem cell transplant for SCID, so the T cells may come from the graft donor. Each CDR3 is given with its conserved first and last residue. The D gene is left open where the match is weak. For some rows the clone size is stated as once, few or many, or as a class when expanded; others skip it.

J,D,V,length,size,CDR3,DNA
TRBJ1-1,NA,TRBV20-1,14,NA,CSAADSNLNTEAFF,TGCAGTGCTGCCGACAGTAACCTGAACACTGAAGCTTTCTTT
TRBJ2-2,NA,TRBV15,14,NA,CATGWGLNTGELFF,TGTGCCACCGGTTGGGGATTGAACACCGGGGAGCTGTTTTTT
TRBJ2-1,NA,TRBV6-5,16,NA,CASSYPPGTLYNEQFF,TGTGCCAGCAGTTACCCACCGGGAACCCTCTACAATGAGCAGTTCTTC
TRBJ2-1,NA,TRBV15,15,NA,CATSRAYRVYNEQFF,TGTGCCACCAGCCGAGCGTACAGGGTGTACAATGAGCAGTTCTTC
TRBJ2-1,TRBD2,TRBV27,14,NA,CASSLRVAGNEQFF,TGTGCCAGCAGTTTACGGGTAGCGGGCAATGAGCAGTTCTTC
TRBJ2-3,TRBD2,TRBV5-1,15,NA,CASSLGDSGADTQYF,TGCGCCAGCAGCTTGGGGGATAGCGGGGCAGATACGCAGTATTTT
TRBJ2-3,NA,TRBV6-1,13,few,CASRPGSTDTQYF,TGTGCCAGCAGGCCAGGGAGCACAGATACGCAGTATTTT
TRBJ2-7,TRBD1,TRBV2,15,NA,CASGRTGTGDSEQYF,TGTGCCAGCGGACGGACCGGGACAGGGGACTCTGAGCAGTACTTC
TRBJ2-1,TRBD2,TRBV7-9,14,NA,CASSPTSVGNEQFF,TGTGCCAGCAGCCCCACTAGCGTAGGCAATGAGCAGTTCTTC
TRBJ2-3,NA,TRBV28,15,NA,CASSSSGGPTDTQYF,TGTGCCAGCAGCTCTTCGGGGGGCCCCACAGATACGCAGTATTTT
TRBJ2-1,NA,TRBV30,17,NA,CAWSVRGWAGGYNEQFF,TGTGCCTGGAGTGTACGTGGCTGGGCCGGGGGATACAATGAGCAGTTCTTC
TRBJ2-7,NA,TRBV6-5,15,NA,CASSSPGHPVYEQYF,TGTGCCAGCAGTTCACCGGGACACCCAGTGTACGAGCAGTACTTC
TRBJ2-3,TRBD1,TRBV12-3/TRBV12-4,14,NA,CASSSRDRSDTQYF,TGTGCCAGCAGTAGCCGGGACAGATCAGATACGCAGTATTTT
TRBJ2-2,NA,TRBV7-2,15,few,CASSKRPPNTGELFF,TGTGCCAGCAGCAAGAGGCCTCCGAACACCGGGGAGCTGTTTTTT
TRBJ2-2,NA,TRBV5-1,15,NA,CASSLDGRGTGELFF,TGCGCCAGCAGCTTGGACGGCAGGGGCACCGGGGAGCTGTTTTTT
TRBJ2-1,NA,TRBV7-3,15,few,CASSFSGRVYNEQFF,TGTGCCAGCAGCTTTTCGGGCAGGGTGTACAATGAGCAGTTCTTC
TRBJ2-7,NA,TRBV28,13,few,CASSHGRGHEQYF,TGTGCCAGCAGTCATGGCCGTGGCCACGAGCAGTACTTC
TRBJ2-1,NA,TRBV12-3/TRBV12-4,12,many,CASSLSGNEQFF,TGTGCCAGCAGTTTGTCAGGGAATGAGCAGTTCTTC
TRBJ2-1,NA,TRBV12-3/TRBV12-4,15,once,CASTLGQVLNNEQFF,TGTGCCAGCACTCTCGGACAAGTACTCAACAATGAGCAGTTCTTC
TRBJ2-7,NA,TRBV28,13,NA,CASRGSSSYEQYF,TGTGCCAGCAGGGGGAGTAGCTCCTACGAGCAGTACTTC
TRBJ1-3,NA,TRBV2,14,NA,CASSENSSGNTIYF,TGTGCCAGCAGTGAGAACAGCTCTGGAAACACCATATATTTT
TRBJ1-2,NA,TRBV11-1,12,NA,CASSLDTRGYTF,TGTGCCAGCAGCCTCGACACTAGAGGCTACACCTTC
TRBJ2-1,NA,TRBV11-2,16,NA,CASSFDWTQGRNEQFF,TGTGCCAGCAGCTTCGACTGGACACAGGGTAGGAATGAGCAGTTCTTC
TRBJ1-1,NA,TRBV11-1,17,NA,CASSPPGRPGGYTEAFF,TGTGCCAGCAGCCCACCCGGGCGCCCGGGGGGGTACACTGAAGCTTTCTTT
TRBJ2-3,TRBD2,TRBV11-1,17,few,CASSSPYSGGMSDTQYF,TGTGCCAGCAGCTCGCCTTACAGCGGGGGGATGTCAGATACGCAGTATTTT
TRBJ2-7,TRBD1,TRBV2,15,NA,CASSSVGTGDYEQYF,TGTGCCAGCAGTTCGGTGGGGACAGGGGATTACGAGCAGTACTTC